This is a list of T cell receptor beta chains from one sample in a study of CD8 T cells in ankylosing spondylitis. TCRdb re-derived calls from the 5' RACE reads in MiXCR, one entry per CDR3 protein. The data hold about 360,000 distinct CDR3 sequences, with more than 20% observed a single time. Sequenced input: blood, either unsorted or a sorted T cell fraction (not recorded which). The receptors shown here come from a male donor with ankylosing spondylitis or in good health (not recorded which). The CDR3 runs from the conserved cysteine through the conserved F or W. D genes are given only for firm matches. For some rows the clone size is stated as once, few or many, or as a class when expanded; others skip it.

clone_size,d_call,v_call,j_call,cdr3_nt,cdr3_aa
few,.,TRBV6-1,TRBJ2-1,TGTGCCAGCAGTGAAGGGGCAGGTTCGTACAATGAGCAGTTCTTC,CASSEGAGSYNEQFF
few,TRBD1,TRBV12-3/TRBV12-4,TRBJ1-4,TGTGCCAGCAGTCCTGGGACAGCCTTTAATGAAAAACTGTTTTTT,CASSPGTAFNEKLFF
.,TRBD2,TRBV9,TRBJ2-3,TGTGCCAGCAGCGCGGGGGGGGGCCCCCCAGATACGCAGTATTTT,CASSAGGGPPDTQYF
many,TRBD2,TRBV5-6,TRBJ2-1,TGTGCCAGCAGCTTGTCCGGGACTAGCTTAAAGTTCTTC,CASSLSGTSLKFF
.,.,TRBV12-3/TRBV12-4,TRBJ1-2,TGTGCCAGCAGTTCCGACGGAAACTATGGCTACACCTTC,CASSSDGNYGYTF
.,TRBD1,TRBV7-9,TRBJ2-1,TGTGCCAGCAGCACCCGGGACAGGGATATGGGTGAGCAGTTCTTC,CASSTRDRDMGEQFF
.,TRBD2,TRBV7-2,TRBJ2-7,TGTGCCAGCAGCTTAGTTGGGGCTAGCGGAGAAGTCGAGCAGTACTTC,CASSLVGASGEVEQYF
.,TRBD2,TRBV29-1,TRBJ2-7,TGCAGCGTTGTAGCGGGGGGGCACTACGAGCAGTACTTC,CSVVAGGHYEQYF
few,.,TRBV11-2,TRBJ1-4,TGTGCCAGCAGCCTAAGACACTCAACTAATGAAAAACTGTTTTTT,CASSLRHSTNEKLFF
few,TRBD1,TRBV6-1,TRBJ2-1,TGTGCCAGCAGTGAAACCCCCGGACAGGGGGGCAATGAGCAGTTCTTC,CASSETPGQGGNEQFF
.,.,TRBV29-1,TRBJ2-7,TGCAGCGTTGAAGGGGTTGAACAGAGCTCCTACGAGCAGTACTTC,CSVEGVEQSSYEQYF
.,TRBD1,TRBV5-1,TRBJ1-4,TGCGCCAGCAGCTCAGGACAGGGCCTTGAAAAACTGTTTTTT,CASSSGQGLEKLFF
.,.,TRBV2,TRBJ2-2,TGTGCCAGCAGTGAAGCGGGGGGACACATCACCGGGGAGCTGTTTTTT,CASSEAGGHITGELFF
.,.,TRBV7-8,TRBJ2-5,TGTGCCAGCAGCCGATACGTCGGTGGCGTGGAGACCCAGTACTTC,CASSRYVGGVETQYF
many,.,TRBV29-1,TRBJ2-7,TGCAGCGTTGCCGCACGCAATCGGAACGAGCAGTACTTC,CSVAARNRNEQYF
.,.,TRBV4-1,TRBJ2-7,TGCGCCAGCAGCCAAGTGTCGGGGCCTCCCTACGAGCAGTACTTC,CASSQVSGPPYEQYF
few,TRBD1,TRBV20-1,TRBJ1-1,TGCAGTGGTCCGGGACAGGGCGTTGACACTGAAGCTTTCTTT,CSGPGQGVDTEAFF
.,.,TRBV9,TRBJ2-5,TGTGCCAGCAGTAGTGGGGGGGCCAGGGAGACCCAGTACTTC,CASSSGGARETQYF
few,TRBD2,TRBV14,TRBJ2-1,TGTGCCAGCAGCCGCCATCTAGCGGGGGGACACAATGAGCAGTTCTTC,CASSRHLAGGHNEQFF
.,.,TRBV7-2,TRBJ1-2,TGTGCCAGCAGCTTAGAGACGGGATCGTATGGCTACACCTTC,CASSLETGSYGYTF
once,.,TRBV20-1,TRBJ2-1,TGCAGTGCTAGAGTTTCGTCGACCCCTGTTGAGCAGTTCTTC,CSARVSSTPVEQFF
few,.,TRBV4-1,TRBJ1-2,TGCGCCAGCAGCCAGCCCGGGCTTAACTATGGCTACACCTTC,CASSQPGLNYGYTF
.,.,TRBV20-1,TRBJ2-7,TGCAGTGCTAGAGCGGCAGAGACAACACGTCGATACGAGCAGTACTTC,CSARAAETTRRYEQYF
few,.,TRBV24-1,TRBJ2-7,TGTGCCACCAGTGACCCCGGACGACCCTACGAGCAGTACTTC,CATSDPGRPYEQYF
.,.,TRBV12-3/TRBV12-4,TRBJ2-5,TGTGCCAGCAGTTTAGAACAGGGCGGGGAGACCCAGTACTTC,CASSLEQGGETQYF
.,.,TRBV29-1,TRBJ2-7,TGCAGCGTTGAAGATGGAACCGTCTACGAGCAGTACTTC,CSVEDGTVYEQYF
many,.,TRBV29-1,TRBJ2-1,TGCAGCGTTGCCCTGGGGTCGATCCCCCCCGATGAGCAGTTCTTC,CSVALGSIPPDEQFF
few,TRBD2,TRBV4-1,TRBJ2-7,TGCGCCAGTTCTAGCGGGGGGGCTGGCTCCTACGAGCAGTACTTC,CASSSGGAGSYEQYF
.,TRBD1,TRBV5-1,TRBJ2-2,TGCGCCAGCAAGAGACAGGGATCCGACGGCGGGGAGCTGTTTTTT,CASKRQGSDGGELFF
.,.,TRBV18,TRBJ2-5,TGTGCCAGCTCACCCACTAGGGGGACCCAAGAGACCCAGTACTTC,CASSPTRGTQETQYF
few,TRBD1,TRBV12-3/TRBV12-4,TRBJ2-2,TGTGCCAGCACCCCCGGGACAGGGGGCGGGGAGCTGTTTTTT,CASTPGTGGGELFF
.,.,TRBV14,TRBJ2-2,TGTGCCAGCAGCCAAAATCTGGCAGGGGCCTCCGGGGAGCTGTTTTTT,CASSQNLAGASGELFF
.,.,TRBV15,TRBJ1-5,TGTGCCACCAGCAGGGACCGATATAGCAATCAGCCCCAGCATTTT,CATSRDRYSNQPQHF
.,.,TRBV29-1,TRBJ2-5,TGCAGCGTTGGAGCAGGGGAGAAGACCCAGTACTTC,CSVGAGEKTQYF
few,.,TRBV12-3/TRBV12-4,TRBJ2-2,TGTGCCAGCAGCCCTGTCCCCAACACCGGGGAGCTGTTTTTT,CASSPVPNTGELFF
few,.,TRBV29-1,TRBJ2-7,TGCAGCGTTGAGAAATCCAGGGTTACGGACTACGAGCAGTACTTC,CSVEKSRVTDYEQYF
.,TRBD2,TRBV15,TRBJ2-2,TGTGCCACCAGCAGGGCTAGCGGGGGGGAAAACACCGGGGAGCTGTTTTTT,CATSRASGGENTGELFF
few,.,TRBV29-1,TRBJ2-7,TGCAGCGTTGCCCGGGACACCGGTCAGTACTTC,CSVARDTGQYF
.,.,TRBV24-1,TRBJ2-3,TGTGCCACCATGGGCACAGATACGCAGTATTTT,CATMGTDTQYF
.,.,TRBV13,TRBJ2-5,TGTGCCAGCAGCAACGACAGAGAGACCCAGTACTTC,CASSNDRETQYF
many,.,TRBV15,TRBJ2-7,TGTGCCACCAGCAGAGCAGGGGATCGGGACTACGAGCAGTACTTC,CATSRAGDRDYEQYF
few,.,TRBV7-2,TRBJ2-1,TGTGCCAGCAGCTTAGCCAGTATGGGTGAGCAGTTCTTC,CASSLASMGEQFF
.,.,TRBV7-9,TRBJ1-1,TGTGCCAGCAGCTCCTCGGAGGGGTCGGGAGACACTGAAGCTTTCTTT,CASSSSEGSGDTEAFF
.,TRBD2,TRBV7-9,TRBJ2-5,TGTGCCAGCAGCTTGGCTAGCGGGGAGGAGACCCAGTACTTC,CASSLASGEETQYF
once,TRBD2,TRBV3-1,TRBJ2-5,TGTGCCAGCAGCCATGTAGCGGGGGCACTCCGGGAGACCCAGTACTTC,CASSHVAGALRETQYF
.,TRBD2,TRBV27,TRBJ2-7,TGTGCCAGCAGTTTATACGGGGGGGGGTCTTACGAGCAGTACTTC,CASSLYGGGSYEQYF
.,.,TRBV2,TRBJ2-1,TGTGCCAGCAGTGAAAGGTACGGGGCGGCCAATGAGCAGTTCTTC,CASSERYGAANEQFF
.,.,TRBV3-1,TRBJ2-7,TGTGCCAGCAGCCCACGGACAGCCACCTCAATTTACGAGCAGTACTTC,CASSPRTATSIYEQYF
.,.,TRBV5-4,TRBJ2-3,TGTGCCAGCTTCACTCCCGGCAGTAAAAGCACAGATACGCAGTATTTT,CASFTPGSKSTDTQYF